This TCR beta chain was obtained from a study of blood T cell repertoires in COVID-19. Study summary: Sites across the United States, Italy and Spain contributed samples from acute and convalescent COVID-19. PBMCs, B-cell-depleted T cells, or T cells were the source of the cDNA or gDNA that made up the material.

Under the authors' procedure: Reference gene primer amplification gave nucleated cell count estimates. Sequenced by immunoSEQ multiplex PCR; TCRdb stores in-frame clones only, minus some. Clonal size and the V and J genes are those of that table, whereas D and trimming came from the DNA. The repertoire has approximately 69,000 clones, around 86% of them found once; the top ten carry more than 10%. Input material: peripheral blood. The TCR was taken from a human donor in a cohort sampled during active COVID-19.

The CDR3 nucleotides are TGCGCCAGCAGCTTGGCGTCCCTAGCGGGCACAGATACGCAGTATTTT. It yields the protein CASSLASLAGTDTQYF. V is TRBV5-1 and J is TRBJ2-3, with TRBD2 matching 7 bases. Germline trimming cut 0 bases from V and 1 base from J; bases unmatched to any gene: 5. The CDR3 has 16 amino acids. CDR1 and CDR2 (germline): SGHRS, YFSETQ.